The 20 T cell receptor beta chains listed next were all sequenced from one sample in a study of T cells in Graves' hyperthyroidism and ophthalmopathy. The CDR3 regions of TCR beta were amplified from RNA transcripts. With the HTBI primer set, the TCR CDR3 went through a first round of RT-PCR. MiXCR, applied by TCRdb to the multiplex PCR reads, yields one record per CDR3 protein. Seen here are about 540,000 distinct CDR3 sequences, 46% observed once, and the top ten hold around 8%. The sequenced sample was peripheral blood or thyroid tissue (not recorded which). These receptors came from a woman between 18 and 30 years old with Graves' hyperthyroidism.

Of note for this clonotype: Compared with germline, one end of the junction differs, possibly owing to a read error. V usage is TRBV6-5 and J usage is TRBJ1-5; D call uncertain. The CDR3 consists of 15 residues. The germline CDR1 and CDR2 sequences are MNHEY and SVGAGI. The CDR3 DNA is TGTGCCAGCAGTGAAGCAGGCCGACCCAATCAGTCCCAGCATTTT. Amino acid sequence: CASSEAGRPNQSQHF.

This clonotype was counted at least ten times. The chain links TRBV25-1 to TRBJ1-1; D uncertain. The V and J ends lost 10 bases and 0 bases respectively, with 12 bases between them. The CDR3 totals 13 residues. Germline V gives CDR1 MGHDK, CDR2 SYGVNS. CDR3 sequence reads: CANQASLNTEAFF. Written as DNA, the CDR3 is TGTGCCAATCAGGCCTCCTTGAACACTGAAGCTTTCTTT.

This clonotype was detected many times. The chain has TRBV20-1 and TRBJ1-1; no clear D gene. Germline lookup yields CDR1 DFQATT and CDR2 SNEGSKA (reference sequence). The CDR3 runs to 16 residues. Trimming cost V 5 bases and J 0 bases, with 19 bases left between them. CDR3 in amino acids: CSAFKTNPLMNTEAFF. Here the CDR3 DNA reads TGCAGTGCTTTCAAAACGAACCCCCTCATGAACACTGAAGCTTTCTTT.

This clonotype was detected many times. The chain couples TRBV19 to TRBJ1-5; 11 bases are a match to TRBD1. Germline V lookup: CDR1 LNHDA, CDR2 SQIVND (reference sequence). This CDR3 is 16 amino acids long. The V and J ends lost 1 base and 6 bases, in that order; junction bases with no gene match: 5. CDR3 in amino acids: CASSIARTGGFQPQHF. The CDR3, as DNA: TGTGCCAGTAGTATAGCCCGGACAGGGGGCTTTCAGCCCCAGCATTTT.

This clonotype was observed at least ten times. The chain is built from TRBV24-1 and TRBJ2-2, with TRBD1 matching over 7 bases. With 3 bases clipped from V and 2 bases from J, the junction kept 8 bases outside the gene matches. Per germline, CDR1 KGHDR and CDR2 SFDVKD. The CDR3 contains 17 residues. CDR3 in DNA: TGTGCCACCAGTGATGCTTCCGGGACAGTCAACACCGGGGAGCTGTTTTTT. Translation gives CATSDASGTVNTGELFF.

This clonotype has only one observation. V is TRBV29-1 and J is TRBJ1-5, with D possibly matching TRBD1 (5 bases). Germline V lookup: CDR1 SQVTM, CDR2 ANQGSEA. The CDR3 is made up of 14 amino acids. The germline V and J ends were trimmed by 8 bases and 6 bases, with 20 bases remaining between them. CDR3 nucleotides: TGCAGCTTGGACGGGCCTCTCGGGGGTCAGCCCCAGCATTTT. This translates into CSLDGPLGGQPQHF.

The gene calls are TRBV12-3 or TRBV12-4 and TRBJ2-5, with 11 bases lining up with TRBD2. V shed 0 bases, J shed 5 bases, and the junction held 5 bases outside the gene matches. The CDR3 contains 16 residues. In nucleotides, the CDR3 is TGTGCCAGCAGTTTAGCGGGACTAGCGGAAGATGAGACCCAGTACTTC. Its translation: CASSLAGLAEDETQYF.

This clonotype was seen many times. The V call is TRBV4-1, the J call TRBJ1-1, with 10 bases matching TRBD1. The V gene end was trimmed by 4 bases and the J gene end by 0 bases; junction bases not matched to a gene: 5. The CDR3 is 16 amino acids. Per the germline V gene, CDR1 is MGHRA and CDR2 is YSYEKL. CDR3 coding DNA: TGCGCCAGCAGCCTTGGGACAGGGGTTTTGAACACTGAAGCTTTCTTT. Protein sequence: CASSLGTGVLNTEAFF.

This clonotype appeared a few times. The chain couples TRBV7-2 to TRBJ1-4, with 8 bases aligning to TRBD1. V was pared by 6 bases and J by 8 bases, with 8 bases of the junction left unmatched. From germline, CDR1 is SGHTA and CDR2 FQGNSA. The CDR3 length is 14 residues. The CDR3 reads CASSPGAGGEKLFF. CDR3 bases: TGTGCCAGCAGTCCCGGTGCAGGGGGCGAAAAACTGTTTTTT.

Concerning this clonotype: In this CDR3 the conserved last residue, phenylalanine or tryptophan, is missing, so a read error is likely. No DNA is shown, since the ends of the CDR3 on it are uncertain; the CDR3 is the one TCRdb lists. V is TRBV2 and J is TRBJ1-3. Termini included, the CDR3 measures 11 amino acids. CDR1 SNHLY and CDR2 FYNNEI come from the germline V gene. CDR3: CASSERAGGYT.

The V call is TRBV19, the J call TRBJ2-4; TRBD1 agrees at 7 bases. Germline-derived CDR1 and CDR2 are LNHDA and SQIVND (reference sequence). This CDR3 has 14 residues. V lost 5 bases and J lost 8; bases outside the gene matches: 9. CDR3 protein: CASSPRQGWDIQYF. CDR3 bases: TGTGCCAGTAGTCCCCGACAGGGATGGGACATTCAGTACTTC.

This clonotype was recorded once. The V gene is TRBV2, the J gene TRBJ2-2; TRBD2 aligns across 15 bases. This CDR3 spans 17 amino acids. Germline V CDR1 and CDR2: SNHLY, FYNNEI. V shed 7 bases, J shed 6 bases, and the junction held 9 bases outside the gene matches. The DNA of the CDR3 is TGTGCCAGCAACGACCAGGGACTAGCGGGAGGTCCCGGGGAGCTGTTTTTT. Translation: CASNDQGLAGGPGELFF. The complete variable domain, with remaining parts taken from reference TRBV2 and TRBJ2-2, reads EPEVTQTPSHQVTQMGQEVILRCVPISNHLYFYWYRQILGQKVEFLVSFYNNEISEKSEIFDDQFSVERPDGSNFTLKIRSTKLEDSAMYFCASNDQGLAGGPGELFFGEGSRLTVL.

The J gene is TRBJ2-2, the V gene TRBV9; no firm D call. Trimming stripped 4 bases from V and 2 bases from J, with 9 bases between. The CDR3 has 14 residues. The germline V gene has CDR1 SGDLS and CDR2 YYNGEE. The chain's CDR3 is CASSLVYNTGELFF. The CDR3 DNA follows: TGTGCCAGCAGCCTCGTATATAACACCGGGGAGCTGTTTTTT. The whole variable domain, filled in from reference TRBV9 and TRBJ2-2, reads DSGVTQTPKHLITATGQRVTLRCSPRSGDLSVYWYQQSLDQGLQFLIQYYNGEERAKGNILERFSAQQFPDLHSELNLSSLELGDSALYFCASSLVYNTGELFFGEGSRLTVL.

This clonotype has only a few counts. The V and J genes are TRBV24-1 and TRBJ2-1; D call uncertain. The germline V and J ends were trimmed by 2 bases and 0 bases, with 1 base remaining between them. The CDR3 contains 13 residues. Germline CDR1 and CDR2: KGHDR and SFDVKD. DNA for the CDR3: TGTGCCACCAGTGATTCCTCCTACAATGAGCAGTTCTTC. It encodes CATSDSSYNEQFF.

There are many counts of this clonotype. This rearrangement joins TRBV25-1 to TRBJ2-1; D unresolved. V was cut by 3 bases and J by 6 bases, with 6 bases left in between. This CDR3 contains 12 residues. CDR1 and CDR2 from the germline V gene are MGHDK and SYGVNS. The CDR3 nucleotides are TGTGCCAGCAGTGATCGCGGCAATGAGCAGTTCTTC. This sequence encodes CASSDRGNEQFF.

The gene calls are TRBV2 and TRBJ1-6; 8 nucleotides align to TRBD1. The CDR3 covers 14 residues. V trimming: 6 bases; J trimming: 8 bases; junction bases outside the gene matches: 6. Germline-derived CDR1 and CDR2 are SNHLY and FYNNEI. The CDR3 bases are TGTGCCAGCAGAACTCAGGGGGCTGATTCACCCCTCCACTTT. Translation gives CASRTQGADSPLHF.

The rearrangement joins TRBV20-1 to TRBJ1-2, with D maybe TRBD1 (5 bases). Germline CDR1 DFQATT, CDR2 SNEGSKA (reference sequence). The CDR3 length is 14 residues. The germline V and J ends were trimmed by 4 bases and 5 bases, with 17 bases remaining between them. DNA of the CDR3: TGCAGTGCTATGGGGCGCCAGGGACTATATGGCTACACCTTC. Translated: CSAMGRQGLYGYTF.

The chain combines TRBV20-1 with TRBJ1-2; TRBD1 matches 9 bases. Germline loops: CDR1 DFQATT, CDR2 SNEGSKA (reference sequence). The CDR3 is 16 amino acids. V shed 4 bases, J shed 1 base, and the junction held 10 bases outside the gene matches. The CDR3 DNA reads TGCAGTGCTAAAGAGGGACAGGGAACGATTAACTATGGCTACACCTTC. Translating it yields CSAKEGQGTINYGYTF.

With respect to this clonotype: A much more abundant neighbour one base away suggests this may be a read error. This chain uses TRBV6-6 with TRBJ2-5; 7 bases are shared with TRBD2. The CDR3 loop spans 16 amino acids. Germline-derived CDR1 and CDR2 are MNHNY and SVGAGI (reference sequence). Trimming removed 0 bases from V and 5 bases from J; junction bases left unmatched: 9. CDR3: CASSYSREGSLETQYF. The CDR3 DNA is TGTGCCAGCAGTTACTCGAGGGAGGGTAGTTTGGAGACCCAGTACTTC.

Comments on this clonotype: The CDR3 ends on some other residue instead of the conserved phenylalanine or tryptophan, so this is likely a read error. Because the CDR3's place on the DNA is in doubt, the DNA is left out and the CDR3 is given as listed by TCRdb. The chain combines TRBV5-1 with TRBJ1-4. Germline V gene lookup returns CDR1 SGHRS and CDR2 YFSETQ. From its first to its last residue, the CDR3 has 11 amino acids. This chain's CDR3 is CASSPPWIGFY.